This TCR beta chain was found in a study of vaccination and CD4 T cells after COVID-19. For the study at large: The study collected post-vaccine samples a median 72 days after dose two, with a range of 14 to 241. In culture, cells were exposed to overlapping spike peptides from SARS-CoV-2, HCoV-NL63, HCoV-OC43 and HCoV-229E. Study-wide results and limits: Spike mono-reactivity marked 304 of 307 vaccine-specific clones in convalescent patients.

Treatment in this sample: 10-day PBMC culture with coronavirus spike peptide pools or control peptides (ViraFEST assay). Germline V gene sequence: CDR1 MNHEY, CDR2 SVGEGT. V was clipped by 5 bases and J by 6 bases; unmatched bases: 10. There are 16 residues in the CDR3. Remarks on this clonotype: Its specificity is not known.

Oncomine TCR Beta short-read sequencing was applied to DNA from cultured CD4+ T cells. Genomic DNA was taken out of cultured CD4+ T cells by extraction. TCRdb redid the calling of the PCR reads with MiXCR, one entry per CDR3 protein. The sample yields about 12,000 distinct CDR3 sequences, roughly three fifths seen once. This receptor was identified in a human donor who had recovered from COVID-19. V usage is TRBV6-2 or TRBV6-3 and J usage is TRBJ2-3, with 11 nucleotides matching TRBD2. Sequencing was carried out using CD4+ T cells from blood, cultured in vitro. Here the CDR3 DNA reads TGTGCCAGCAGTCGGACTAGCGGGCCTACCTATGATACGCAGTATTTT. Protein sequence: CASSRTSGPTYDTQYF.